This entry features one T cell receptor (beta chain) sequence. Its antigen is currently unknown. The sample is drawn from a study of T cell responses to AZD1222 COVID-19 vaccine. Study-wide background: Analyses pooled second doses at about 4 or about 12 weeks. Regarding the study as a whole: Clonal diversity may have been underestimated, and the donors were mostly white British, with more females than males. Repertoire sampling happened only post peak T cell response.

With 8 bases removed from V and 8 bases from J, the gap between germline ends came to 15 bases. CDR1 and CDR2 (germline): LNHDA, SQIVND (reference sequence). CDR3 size: 12 residues. Sequencing was performed with immunoSEQ multiplex PCR; in TCRdb, only in-frame clones are kept and a portion is missing. The profile shows about 100,000 clones, 85% to 90% of them singletons. This specimen consisted of peripheral blood, obtained on day 0 of AZD1222 vaccination. The TCR sequence derives from an adult in good health. The chain combines TRBV19 with TRBJ1-1, with a weak D call TRBD1 (6 bases). The CDR3 DNA sequence: TGTGCCAGTCGACAGGCTCTTAAAGAAGCTTTCTTT. Its protein product is CASRQALKEAFF.